Included here is one T cell receptor (beta chain) sequence, with context. No antigen is known for it. Per-base quality was not reported, and no clone a single base away is much larger than it. The data were taken from a study of breast tumors, draining lymph nodes, adjacent tissues (dated by TCRdb to the mid-2010s). Some background on the complete study: The study compared TCR beta repertoires across tumor, adjacent nontumor tissue and axillary lymph nodes from breast cancer patients. In human breast cancer, the study set out to assess how tumor, surrounding tissue and draining lymph node repertoires relate to one another and whether T cells might be exchanged between them. The study at large found these results: Rather than being directly demonstrated, the conclusion that tumor T cells originate in lymph nodes was presented as consistent with a hypothesis. The similarity between tumor and nontumor tissue repertoires was significantly greater in luminal-like breast cancer than in basal-like breast cancer. T-cell repertoire diversity in tumors was found to be lower than in lymph nodes but higher than in nontumor tissue, and preferential V and J gene usage was observed. The data were considered consistent with the idea that most tumor T cells come from the lymph node and then expand in tumor tissue.

Sequencing used an Illumina HiSeq 2000. Multiplex PCR amplification was used to build the TCR beta chain libraries. High-throughput sequencing was used to analyze the amplified TCR beta chain products. TCRdb applied fastp at Q25 and MiXCR to the public reads, then kept only in-frame beta chains. Entries that share a CDR3 protein sequence are merged under the most common genes and DNA. The sample table lists some 14,000 distinct CDR3 sequences, approximately 62% of them with a count of one. The top ten clones comprise roughly 49% of the sample. Adjacent samples consisted of nontumor breast tissue surrounding the tumor. The sequenced material came from tumor-adjacent breast tissue. This TCR came from a female donor with breast cancer. Some clones in this sample may be carry-over from other donors' samples.

The CDR3 region has the sequence CASSSPQRDRVGTGELFF. At the DNA level, the sequence is TGCGCCAGCAGCTCTCCTCAAAGGGACAGGGTTGGGACCGGGGAGCTGTTTTTT. Rearrangement joined TRBV5-1 to TRBJ2-2; TRBD1 agrees with 9 junctional bases. V loses 3 bases at its end and J loses 5 bases; junction bases beyond the gene matches: 14. The CDR3, from cysteine to phenylalanine, totals 18 residues. The read is trimmed to its CDR3 DNA, 54 bases read in frame from base 1. From a lookup of the germline V gene, CDR1 and CDR2 are SGHRS and YFSETQ.